The rows below give T cell receptor beta chains drawn from one sample of a study of T cell changes during pregnancy in multiple sclerosis. The data were produced by immunoSEQ multiplex PCR, yet TCRdb's version contains in-frame clones alone and is incomplete. Here the sample spans around 69,000 clones, 90% being singletons. The sample was peripheral blood, taken in the second trimester of pregnancy. These receptors came from a female donor in good health, enrolled as a control in a pregnancy study. Each CDR3 is given with its conserved first and last residue. A D gene is named only where the DNA matches it firmly. Expanded clones are given a class, and other clones once, few, many or no size at all.

CDR3 length: 14; J gene: TRBJ1-3; V gene: TRBV6-1; clone size: -; D gene: -; CDR3 DNA: TGTGCCAGCACGGGGGGGAGCTCTGGAAACACCATATATTTT; CDR3 protein: CASTGGSSGNTIYF
CDR3 length: 14; J gene: TRBJ1-1; V gene: TRBV5-6; clone size: few; D gene: -; CDR3 DNA: TGTGCCAGCAGCTTGGGGGCAGGGATGGATGAAGCTTTCTTT; CDR3 protein: CASSLGAGMDEAFF
CDR3 length: 16; J gene: TRBJ2-5; V gene: TRBV28; clone size: -; D gene: TRBD2; CDR3 DNA: TGTGCCAGCAGTTCCGGGGGACCAGCGGGGTCAGAGACCCAGTACTTC; CDR3 protein: CASSSGGPAGSETQYF
CDR3 length: 15; J gene: TRBJ1-5; V gene: TRBV11-2; clone size: -; D gene: TRBD1; CDR3 DNA: TGTGCCAGCAGCTCCGGGACAGGCTCCTATCAGCCCCAGCATTTT; CDR3 protein: CASSSGTGSYQPQHF
CDR3 length: 14; J gene: TRBJ2-2; V gene: TRBV15; clone size: -; D gene: -; CDR3 DNA: TGTGCCACCAGCAGAGATACGGACACCGGGGAGCTGTTTTTT; CDR3 protein: CATSRDTDTGELFF
CDR3 length: 14; J gene: TRBJ2-2; V gene: TRBV28; clone size: -; D gene: TRBD1; CDR3 DNA: TGTGCCAGCAGACGGACAGGGAACACCGGGGAGCTGTTTTTT; CDR3 protein: CASRRTGNTGELFF
CDR3 length: 16; J gene: TRBJ2-3; V gene: TRBV7-2; clone size: once; D gene: TRBD2; CDR3 DNA: TGTGCCAGCAGCTCCGGACTAGCGGGGGGGGTAGATACGCAGTATTTT; CDR3 protein: CASSSGLAGGVDTQYF
CDR3 length: 14; J gene: TRBJ2-7; V gene: TRBV9; clone size: -; D gene: -; CDR3 DNA: TGTGCCAGCAGCCAAGGGGGGGCGTCCTACGAGCAGTACTTC; CDR3 protein: CASSQGGASYEQYF
CDR3 length: 14; J gene: TRBJ2-1; V gene: TRBV7-3; clone size: -; D gene: TRBD2; CDR3 DNA: TGTGCCAGCAGCTTGGCCAGCGGGGGTAGTGAGCAGTTCTTC; CDR3 protein: CASSLASGGSEQFF
CDR3 length: 14; J gene: TRBJ2-7; V gene: TRBV9; clone size: -; D gene: -; CDR3 DNA: TGTGCCAGCAGCGTAGGGTCAGCGAGCTACGAGCAGTACTTC; CDR3 protein: CASSVGSASYEQYF
CDR3 length: 15; J gene: TRBJ1-4; V gene: TRBV28; clone size: -; D gene: -; CDR3 DNA: TGTGCCAGCAGTTTTCCTGGGGCATTGAATGAAAAACTGTTTTTT; CDR3 protein: CASSFPGALNEKLFF
CDR3 length: 12; J gene: TRBJ2-1; V gene: TRBV6-6; clone size: -; D gene: -; CDR3 DNA: TGTGCCAGCAGCGGGACAAGGAATGAGCAGTTCTTC; CDR3 protein: CASSGTRNEQFF
CDR3 length: 15; J gene: TRBJ1-5; V gene: TRBV6-6; clone size: -; D gene: -; CDR3 DNA: TGTGCCAGCAGCCCGATCCCCGATAGTTCTCAGCCCCAGCATTTT; CDR3 protein: CASSPIPDSSQPQHF
CDR3 length: 17; J gene: TRBJ1-3; V gene: TRBV5-1; clone size: -; D gene: -; CDR3 DNA: TGCGCCAGCAGCCAAGCGGACGGCCTAATCTCTGGAAACACCATATATTTT; CDR3 protein: CASSQADGLISGNTIYF
CDR3 length: 14; J gene: TRBJ2-1; V gene: TRBV6-4; clone size: few; D gene: -; CDR3 DNA: TGTGCCAGCAGTGAAGGGGGGGATGGAGTCGAGCAGTTCTTC; CDR3 protein: CASSEGGDGVEQFF
CDR3 length: 17; J gene: TRBJ2-1; V gene: TRBV11-2; clone size: -; D gene: TRBD2; CDR3 DNA: TGTGCCAGCAGCCAGGGACTAGCGGGAGGTTTCTACAATGAGCAGTTCTTC; CDR3 protein: CASSQGLAGGFYNEQFF
CDR3 length: 14; J gene: TRBJ2-1; V gene: TRBV6-5; clone size: -; D gene: -; CDR3 DNA: TGTGCCAGCAGCCTGGACAGAACAGGCTATGAGCAGTTCTTC; CDR3 protein: CASSLDRTGYEQFF
CDR3 length: 14; J gene: TRBJ1-3; V gene: TRBV5-4; clone size: -; D gene: -; CDR3 DNA: TGTGCCAGCACTGAGTCGACAGGTCAAAACACCATATATTTT; CDR3 protein: CASTESTGQNTIYF
CDR3 length: 15; J gene: TRBJ2-2; V gene: TRBV13; clone size: -; D gene: TRBD2; CDR3 DNA: TGTGCCAGCAGCCGAGAGCGGGAGGGCACCGGGGAGCTGTTTTTT; CDR3 protein: CASSREREGTGELFF
CDR3 length: 15; J gene: TRBJ2-5; V gene: TRBV4-1; clone size: -; D gene: -; CDR3 DNA: TGCGCCAGCAGCCAAGTAATCGGAGATGGGGAGACCCAGTACTTC; CDR3 protein: CASSQVIGDGETQYF
CDR3 length: 13; J gene: TRBJ1-3; V gene: TRBV30; clone size: -; D gene: -; CDR3 DNA: TGTGCCTGGAGTCTACGGTCTGGAAACACCATATATTTT; CDR3 protein: CAWSLRSGNTIYF
CDR3 length: 14; J gene: TRBJ2-7; V gene: TRBV7-6; clone size: -; D gene: -; CDR3 DNA: TGTGCCAGCAGCCTGGCGACAGGAGGCTACGAGCAGTACTTC; CDR3 protein: CASSLATGGYEQYF
CDR3 length: 15; J gene: TRBJ1-6; V gene: TRBV9; clone size: -; D gene: TRBD1; CDR3 DNA: TGTGCCAGCAGCGCCGGACAGGGCAAAAATTCACCCCTCCACTTT; CDR3 protein: CASSAGQGKNSPLHF
CDR3 length: 14; J gene: TRBJ2-3; V gene: TRBV29-1; clone size: -; D gene: TRBD2; CDR3 DNA: TGCAGCGGTTCGTACGGGGGGGCCATCGATACGCAGTATTTT; CDR3 protein: CSGSYGGAIDTQYF
CDR3 length: 19; J gene: TRBJ2-3; V gene: TRBV13; clone size: -; D gene: TRBD2; CDR3 DNA: TGTGCCAGCAGCTTAGCCTCTACGTCTAGCGGGAGGTTCACAGATACGCAGTATTTT; CDR3 protein: CASSLASTSSGRFTDTQYF
CDR3 length: 13; J gene: TRBJ1-1; V gene: TRBV7-9; clone size: -; D gene: -; CDR3 DNA: TGTGCCAGCAGTCGATCTCCGCGCACTGAAGCTTTCTTT; CDR3 protein: CASSRSPRTEAFF
CDR3 length: 14; J gene: TRBJ1-1; V gene: TRBV5-4; clone size: -; D gene: -; CDR3 DNA: TGTGCCAGCAGCTTTGGACAGTCGAACACTGAAGCTTTCTTT; CDR3 protein: CASSFGQSNTEAFF
CDR3 length: 14; J gene: TRBJ2-1; V gene: TRBV5-1; clone size: -; D gene: -; CDR3 DNA: TGCGCCAGCGTATATGGCCCCGGGGACAATGAGCAGTTCTTC; CDR3 protein: CASVYGPGDNEQFF